This section outlines one T cell receptor (beta chain) sequence together with its context. It has no known antigen specificity. The sample holds no much larger clone one base away, and base qualities are not on file. This entry belongs to a study of CD8 T cells in Susac syndrome (dated 2019 in TCRdb). Background on the whole study: Among the sequenced Susac syndrome patients, 5 or 6 had clinically active disease and under 10 were in clinical remission. At the time of blood withdrawal, Susac syndrome patients were either therapy-naive, taking corticosteroids (with some also receiving IVIg), or on IVIg alone. The study used repertoire sequencing to test whether antigen drove CD8+ T cell activation and differentiation in Susac syndrome. Broad study findings and their caveats: The TCR sequencing and HLA analysis was acknowledged to have included a relatively small number of individuals. In patients with Susac syndrome, the CD4+ T cell repertoire showed no detectable clonal expansion.

Peripheral blood CD8+ and CD4+ T cells from healthy donors, Susac syndrome patients and multiple sclerosis patients were profiled using high-throughput TCR beta sequencing. Recently defined diagnostic criteria for definite or probable disease were met by the Susac syndrome patients. Bulk CD8+ and CD4+ T cells were purified magnetically by negative isolation, whereas CD8+ TEMRA cells were enriched by FACS. Blood was drawn into EDTA tubes, processed within 24 hours, and PBMCs were isolated by density gradient centrifugation. PBMCs destined for TCR sequencing were cryopreserved in liquid nitrogen and later thawed in a 37 °C water bath. Purity of sorted or isolated CD4+, CD8+ and CD8+ TEMRA cells was at least 90%. Taken from the germline V gene, the CDR1 and CDR2 loops are MNHEY and SVGAGI. V loses 6 bases of germline sequence and J loses 7 bases, and the interval between the two ends is 16 bases. The CDR3 goes from the cysteine to the phenylalanine over 14 residues. CDR3 DNA only is kept here, 42 bases in frame from base 1.

RNA was extracted using the RNeasy kit, and about 0.45 to 1 microgram was reverse transcribed with random hexamers. The immunoSEQ multiplex PCR assay, covering 54 Vbeta and 13 Jbeta segments, was used to amplify TCR beta CDR3 regions. Bias from PCR amplification was corrected by using a synthetic template baseline for primer optimization and for computational correction. The authors' analysis ran thus. Reads were annotated to V, D and J genes according to IMGT and were analyzed with immunoSEQ Analyzer, with only productive sequences retained. Clonality was calculated as one minus the Shannon entropy normalized by log2 of the number of productive unique sequences. For each patient and control, public and private clones were evaluated within the 100 most prevalent clones. Clones were defined as Susac-specific if absent from the healthy and MS cohorts, from some 1,000 published viral clones and from other ImmuneACCESS disease sequences. Clones were called with MiXCR by TCRdb after fastp trimmed the public reads at Q25, and only in-frame beta chains were retained. CDR3 protein sequences are deduplicated, and each keeps its most common genes and DNA. The V and J calls reflect TCRdb's pipeline rather than the authors' work. This sample has approximately 190,000 distinct CDR3 sequences in its table, and approximately 94% of those were observed once. The leading ten clones occupy roughly 0.098% of the sample.

The sample comprised CD4+ T cells from PBMCs. This chain is built from TRBV6-5 and TRBJ2-4; the D assignment is uncertain and may be TRBD1 or TRBD2, with 5 bases supporting each. The TCR comes from a human donor with Susac syndrome. The CDR3 here reads CASSREGFPNIQYF. The base sequence is TGTGCCAGCAGCCGCGAGGGGTTCCCCAACATTCAGTACTTC.